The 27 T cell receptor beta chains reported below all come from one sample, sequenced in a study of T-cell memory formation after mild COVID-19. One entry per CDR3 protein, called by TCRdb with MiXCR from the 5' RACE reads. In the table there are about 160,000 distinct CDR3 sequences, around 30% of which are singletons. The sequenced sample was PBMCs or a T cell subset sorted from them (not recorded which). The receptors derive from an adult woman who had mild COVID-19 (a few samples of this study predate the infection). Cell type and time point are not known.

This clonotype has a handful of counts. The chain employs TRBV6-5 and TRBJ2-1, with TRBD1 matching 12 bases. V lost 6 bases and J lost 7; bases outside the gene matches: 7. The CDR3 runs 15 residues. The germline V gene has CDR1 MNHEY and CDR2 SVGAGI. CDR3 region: CASSPGTGGGNEQFF. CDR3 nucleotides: TGTGCCAGCAGCCCCGGGACAGGGGGCGGGAATGAGCAGTTCTTC.

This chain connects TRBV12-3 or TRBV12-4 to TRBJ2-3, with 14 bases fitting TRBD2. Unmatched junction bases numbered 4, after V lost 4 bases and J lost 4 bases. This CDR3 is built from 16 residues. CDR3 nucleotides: TGTGCCAGCAGTTCCGGGACTAGCGGGAGTTCAGATACGCAGTATTTT. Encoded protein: CASSSGTSGSSDTQYF.

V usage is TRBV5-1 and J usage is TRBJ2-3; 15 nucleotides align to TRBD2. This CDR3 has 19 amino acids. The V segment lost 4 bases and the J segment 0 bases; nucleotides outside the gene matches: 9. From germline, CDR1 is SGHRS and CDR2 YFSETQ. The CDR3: CASSAPGTSGGTSTDTQYF. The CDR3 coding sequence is TGCGCCAGCAGCGCCCCCGGGACTAGCGGGGGGACTAGCACAGATACGCAGTATTTT.

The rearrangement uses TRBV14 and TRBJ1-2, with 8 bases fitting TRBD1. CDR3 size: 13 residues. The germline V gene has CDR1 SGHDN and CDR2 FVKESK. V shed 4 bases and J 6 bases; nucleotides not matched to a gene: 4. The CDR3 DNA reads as TGTGCCAGCAGCCTCTTGGACAGGGATGGCTACACCTTC. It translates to CASSLLDRDGYTF.

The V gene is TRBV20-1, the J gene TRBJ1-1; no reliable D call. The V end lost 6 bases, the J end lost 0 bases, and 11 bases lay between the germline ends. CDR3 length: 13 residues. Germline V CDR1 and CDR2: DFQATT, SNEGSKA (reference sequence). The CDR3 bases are TGCAGTGCCCGAGCAAGATTGAACACTGAAGCTTTCTTT. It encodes CSARARLNTEAFF.

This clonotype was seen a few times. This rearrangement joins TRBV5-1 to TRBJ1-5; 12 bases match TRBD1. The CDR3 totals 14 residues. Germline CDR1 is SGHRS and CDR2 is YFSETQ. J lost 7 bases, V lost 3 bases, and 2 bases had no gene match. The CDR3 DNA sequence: TGCGCCAGCAGCTCCGGGACAGGGGGCCAGCCCCAGCATTTT. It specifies CASSSGTGGQPQHF.

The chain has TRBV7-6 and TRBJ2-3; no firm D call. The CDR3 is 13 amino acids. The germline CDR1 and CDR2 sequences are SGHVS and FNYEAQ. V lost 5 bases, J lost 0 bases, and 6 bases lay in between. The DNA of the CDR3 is TGTGCCAGCAGCACAATGAGCACAGATACGCAGTATTTT. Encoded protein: CASSTMSTDTQYF. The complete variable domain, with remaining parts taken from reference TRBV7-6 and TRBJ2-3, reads GAGVSQSPRYKVTKRGQDVALRCDPISGHVSLYWYRQALGQGPEFLTYFNYEAQQDKSGLPNDRFSAERPEGSISTLTIQRTEQRDSAMYRCASSTMSTDTQYFGPGTRLTVL.

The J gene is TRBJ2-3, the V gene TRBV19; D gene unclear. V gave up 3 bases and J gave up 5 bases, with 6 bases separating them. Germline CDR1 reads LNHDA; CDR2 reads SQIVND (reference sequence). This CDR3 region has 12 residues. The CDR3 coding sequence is TGTGCCAGTAGTATTTCGGGAGATACGCAGTATTTT. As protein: CASSISGDTQYF.

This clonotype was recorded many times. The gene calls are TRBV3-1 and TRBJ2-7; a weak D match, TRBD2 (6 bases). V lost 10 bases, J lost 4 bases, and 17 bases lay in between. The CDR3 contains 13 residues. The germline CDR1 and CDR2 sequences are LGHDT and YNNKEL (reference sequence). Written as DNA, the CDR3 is TGTGCCACCGGCTTTGCGGGGCGTTACGAGCAGTACTTC. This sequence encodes CATGFAGRYEQYF.

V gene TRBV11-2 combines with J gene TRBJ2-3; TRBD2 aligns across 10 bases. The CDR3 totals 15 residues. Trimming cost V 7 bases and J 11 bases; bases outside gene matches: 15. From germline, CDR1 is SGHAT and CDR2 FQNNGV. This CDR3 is CASNPGLAGERGQYF. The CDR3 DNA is TGTGCCAGCAACCCCGGGCTAGCGGGAGAAAGAGGGCAGTATTTT. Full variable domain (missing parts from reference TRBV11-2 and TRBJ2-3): EAGVAQSPRYKIIEKRQSVAFWCNPISGHATLYWYQQILGQGPKLLIQFQNNGVVDDSQLPKDRFSAERLKGVDSTLKIQPAKLEDSAVYLCASNPGLAGERGQYFGPGTRLTVL.

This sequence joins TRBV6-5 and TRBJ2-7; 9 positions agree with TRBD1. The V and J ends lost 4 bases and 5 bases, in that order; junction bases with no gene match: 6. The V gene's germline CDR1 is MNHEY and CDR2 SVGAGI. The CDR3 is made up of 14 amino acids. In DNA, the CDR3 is TGTGCCAGCAGTTCCGGGACAGGGTATCACGAGCAGTACTTC. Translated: CASSSGTGYHEQYF.

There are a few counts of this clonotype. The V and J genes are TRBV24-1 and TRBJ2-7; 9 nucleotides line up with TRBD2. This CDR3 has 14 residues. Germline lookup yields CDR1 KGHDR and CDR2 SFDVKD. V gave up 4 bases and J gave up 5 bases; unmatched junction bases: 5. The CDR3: CATSESGRKNEQYF. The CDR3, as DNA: TGTGCCACCAGTGAGAGCGGGAGGAAGAACGAGCAGTACTTC.

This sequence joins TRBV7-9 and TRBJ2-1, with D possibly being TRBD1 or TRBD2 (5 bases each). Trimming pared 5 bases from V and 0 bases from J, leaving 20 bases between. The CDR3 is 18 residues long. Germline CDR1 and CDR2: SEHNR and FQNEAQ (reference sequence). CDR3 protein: CASSLMGGQGRSYNEQFF. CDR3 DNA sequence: TGTGCCAGCAGCCTTATGGGTGGGCAGGGACGCTCCTACAATGAGCAGTTCTTC.

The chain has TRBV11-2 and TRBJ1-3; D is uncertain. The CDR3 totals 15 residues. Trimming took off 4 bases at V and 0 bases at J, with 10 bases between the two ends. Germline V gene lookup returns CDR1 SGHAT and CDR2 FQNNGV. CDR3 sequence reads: CASSYGRYSGNTIYF. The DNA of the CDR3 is TGTGCCAGCAGCTATGGACGCTACTCTGGAAACACCATATATTTT.

CDR3 amino acids: CASSLESDFGTEAFF. The CDR3 coding sequence is TGTGCCAGCAGCTTAGAGAGCGATTTCGGCACTGAAGCTTTCTTT. V usage is TRBV11-1 and J usage is TRBJ1-1; D is ambiguous. Germline V gene data show CDR1 as SGHAT and CDR2 as FQDESV (reference sequence). The CDR3 has 15 residues. With 1 base removed from V and 4 bases from J, the gap between germline ends came to 13 bases.

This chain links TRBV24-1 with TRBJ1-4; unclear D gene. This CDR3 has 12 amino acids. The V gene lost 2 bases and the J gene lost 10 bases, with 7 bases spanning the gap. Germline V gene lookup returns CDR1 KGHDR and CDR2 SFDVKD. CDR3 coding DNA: TGTGCCACCAGTGATTATTTCGGAAAACTGTTTTTT. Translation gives CATSDYFGKLFF.

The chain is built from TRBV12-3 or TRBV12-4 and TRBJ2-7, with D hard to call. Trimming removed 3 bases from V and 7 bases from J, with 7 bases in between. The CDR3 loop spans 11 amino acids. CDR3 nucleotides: TGTGCCAGCAGTTTGCAGATGGAGCAGTACTTC. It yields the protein CASSLQMEQYF.

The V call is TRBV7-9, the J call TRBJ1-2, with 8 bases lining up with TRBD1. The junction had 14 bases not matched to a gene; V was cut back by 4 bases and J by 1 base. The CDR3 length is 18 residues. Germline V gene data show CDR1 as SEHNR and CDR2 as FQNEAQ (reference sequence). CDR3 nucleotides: TGTGCCAGCAGCTCGCCCCTAGAGGGACAGGAGCTTAACTATGGCTACACCTTC. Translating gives CASSSPLEGQELNYGYTF.

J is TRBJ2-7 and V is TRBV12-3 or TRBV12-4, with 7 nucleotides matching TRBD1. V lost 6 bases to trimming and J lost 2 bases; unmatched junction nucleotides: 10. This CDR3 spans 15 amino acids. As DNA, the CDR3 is TGTGCCAGCAGATCCGGGACAGTCGACCCCTACGAGCAGTACTTC. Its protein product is CASRSGTVDPYEQYF.

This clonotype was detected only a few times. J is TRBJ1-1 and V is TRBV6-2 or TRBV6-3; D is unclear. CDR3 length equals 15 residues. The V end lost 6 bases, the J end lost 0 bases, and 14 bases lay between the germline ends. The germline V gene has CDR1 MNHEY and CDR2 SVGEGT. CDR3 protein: CASRGWILLNTEAFF. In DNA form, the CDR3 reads TGTGCCAGCAGGGGTTGGATACTATTGAACACTGAAGCTTTCTTT.

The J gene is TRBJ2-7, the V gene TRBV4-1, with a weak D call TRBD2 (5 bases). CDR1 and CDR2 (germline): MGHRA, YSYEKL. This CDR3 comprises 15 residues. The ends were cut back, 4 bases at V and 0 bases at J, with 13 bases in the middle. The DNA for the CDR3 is TGCGCCAGCAGCCCTTCGGAGGTTGGCTCCTACGAGCAGTACTTC. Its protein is CASSPSEVGSYEQYF.

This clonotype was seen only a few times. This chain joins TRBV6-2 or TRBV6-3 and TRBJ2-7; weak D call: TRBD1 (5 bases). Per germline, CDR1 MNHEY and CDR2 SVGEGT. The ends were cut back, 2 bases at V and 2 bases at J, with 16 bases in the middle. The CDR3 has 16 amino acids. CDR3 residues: CASSYGWSGITYEQYF. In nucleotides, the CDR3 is TGTGCCAGCAGTTACGGTTGGTCAGGGATCACCTACGAGCAGTACTTC.

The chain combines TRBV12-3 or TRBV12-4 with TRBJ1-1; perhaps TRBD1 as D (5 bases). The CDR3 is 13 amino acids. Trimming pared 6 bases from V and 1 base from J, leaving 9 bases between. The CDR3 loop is CASRVTGNTEAFF. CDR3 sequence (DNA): TGTGCCAGCAGAGTAACAGGGAACACTGAAGCTTTCTTT.

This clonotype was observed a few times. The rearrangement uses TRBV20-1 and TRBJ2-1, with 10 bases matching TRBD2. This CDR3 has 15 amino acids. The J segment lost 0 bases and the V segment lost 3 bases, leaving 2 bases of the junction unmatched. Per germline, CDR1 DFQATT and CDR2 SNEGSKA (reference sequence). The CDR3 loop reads CSARSGRASYNEQFF. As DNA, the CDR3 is TGCAGTGCTAGGAGCGGGAGGGCCTCCTACAATGAGCAGTTCTTC.

The CDR3 loop reads CASSYSEPAEQYF. CDR3 in DNA: TGTGCCAGCAGTTACTCTGAGCCAGCGGAGCAGTACTTC. The chain recombines TRBV6-6 with TRBJ2-7, with no clear D. Germline-derived CDR1 and CDR2 are MNHNY and SVGAGI (reference sequence). V lost 0 bases to trimming and J lost 7 bases, with 10 bases between them. This CDR3 comprises 13 residues.

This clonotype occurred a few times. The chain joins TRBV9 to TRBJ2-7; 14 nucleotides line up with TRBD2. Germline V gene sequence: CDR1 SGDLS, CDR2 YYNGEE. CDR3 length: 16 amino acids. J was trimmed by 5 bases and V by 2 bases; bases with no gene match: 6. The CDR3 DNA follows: TGTGCCAGCAGCGTGAACCGACTAGCGGGAGGGAACGAGCAGTACTTC. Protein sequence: CASSVNRLAGGNEQYF.

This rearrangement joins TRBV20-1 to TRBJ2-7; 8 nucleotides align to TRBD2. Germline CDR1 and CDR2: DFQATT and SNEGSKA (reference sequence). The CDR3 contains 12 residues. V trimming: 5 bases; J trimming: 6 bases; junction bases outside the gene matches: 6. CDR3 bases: TGCAGTGCTCTGCTAGCGGGCGGCGAGCAGTACTTC. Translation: CSALLAGGEQYF.